The TCR beta chain under discussion was sequenced for a study of cytomegalovirus exposure and HLA in healthy donors. J gave up 7 bases and V 3 bases, and 8 bases lay outside the gene matches. Per germline, CDR1 WNHNN and CDR2 SYGVQD (reference sequence). This CDR3 is built from 14 residues. PCR used 60 Vbeta primers and 13 Jbeta primers. The data were produced by immunoSEQ multiplex PCR, yet TCRdb's version contains in-frame clones alone and is incomplete. The repertoire holds fewer than 250,000 clones, with 74% as singletons. The genes are TRBV10-1 and TRBJ2-7; TRBD2 agrees at 8 bases. This TCR was recovered from a woman younger than 45 in good health and CMV-seropositive. The sample taken for sequencing was PBMCs. The CDR3 spells CASSDIAGFGEQYF. CDR3 nucleotides: TGCGCCAGCAGTGATATAGCGGGATTCGGGGAGCAGTACTTC.